This T cell receptor beta chain originates from a study of cytomegalovirus exposure and HLA in healthy donors (dated by TCRdb to about 2017). With regard to the full study: In an earlier analysis of several hundred of the donors, 276 Gb of sequence data and about 110 million unique TCR beta sequences from roughly 180 million T cells were reported. A later genetic analysis took genome-wide SNP genotypes for 398 of the 666 donors and used that subset as a discovery cohort. The study aimed to test whether cataloging public T cell receptors could reveal signatures of past pathogen exposure. All discovery cohort repertoires had been generated on a single sequencing platform. Roughly five DR-DQ haplotypes were handled as single units for association and clustering, since linkage in the cohort was strong. Using immunosequencing, the study profiled T cell repertoires from around 680 subjects and related those repertoires to cytomegalovirus serostatus. HLA typing included class I and class II loci at four-digit resolution. Along with the approximately 650-subject first cohort, a separate validation cohort of around 110 different subjects was used. Of the roughly 410 genotyped donors, 70% to 90% were placed in the genetic ancestry cluster associated with self-reported Caucasian donors. To predict cytomegalovirus infection status, the study combined high-throughput TCR immunosequencing, statistical association of individual TCRs with disease status, and machine learning. Among roughly 370 genotyped donors of the cohort, an average of 235,054 unique TCR beta nucleotide sequences were sequenced per donor, roughly 20% of them non-productive. An earlier analysis of 450 to 750 of the donors used high-throughput TCR beta sequencing to judge whether each TCR beta V gene segment behaved as functional or pseudogenic. Donor age, sex, ethnicity and CMV serostatus were collected together with the repertoire data. In the later analysis, no new phenotypic data were used to find candidate immune exposures; instead, reliance was placed on TCR beta sequences and their occurrence across donors. A later analysis re-examined previously published TCR beta repertoires from 500 to 700 donors and added high-resolution HLA genotyping to investigate patterns of TCR occurrence. The number of donors typed differed by locus, with about 620-630 for A, B, C, DRB1 and DQB1, over 500 for DQA1, 600 to 610 for DPA1, and approximately 470 for DPB1. An early release covering just under 650 HLA-typed donors comprised 300 to 350 gigabases of sequencing data and approximately 85 million unique TCR sequences.

Of note for this clone: What this receptor recognizes is not known. No qualities accompany the bases; no much larger clone lies one base away.

The protocol used for the library was the immunoSEQ multiplex PCR assay. A mixture of 60 forward primers for TCR Vbeta segments and 13 reverse primers for TCR Jbeta segments was used in the multiplex PCR. A multiplex PCR assay on genomic DNA amplified the CDR3 region of rearranged TCR beta genes. The Illumina HiSeq System was used to sequence the amplified TCR beta libraries as 87-base-pair reads. On the authors' methods: A later analysis counted some 80 million unique TCR beta chains across the 550 to 750 repertoires, and 10 million to 11 million of these chains were shared by at least two donors. Raw reads were error-corrected and collapsed into unique sequences by a nearest-neighbor algorithm in which closely related sequences were merged to remove PCR and sequencing errors. To assign V, D and J gene segments, CDR3 sequences were aligned to IMGT reference sequences. For a sequence to be retained, a match of at least six nucleotides was required to both a V gene segment and a J gene segment. Rearrangements were called productive when the CDR3 lacked stop codons and stayed in frame with V and J; all others were non-productive. Following IMGT convention, CDR3 was defined as the stretch from the second conserved V-encoded cysteine to the conserved J-encoded phenylalanine. In an earlier analysis of some 550 of the donors, sequences lacking an unambiguous match to a single V gene segment were excluded. In an earlier analysis of roughly 600 of the donors, a V segment was called functional when productive rearrangements were above 56.7%, and segregating when the standard deviation between donors exceeded 5%. A statistical classification framework was developed to diagnose cytomegalovirus status using the catalog of TCR beta chain sequences. V and J gene assignment, in a later analysis, came from comparing TCR nucleotide sequences with IMGT/GENE-DB human TR gene sequences. A later analysis assigned CDR3 sequences and most-parsimonious VDJ recombination scenarios with the TCRdist pipeline. A later analysis defined each TCR beta chain by its CDR3 amino acid sequence plus V-gene family, and excluded reads lacking a unique V-gene family. To address suspected cross-contamination and a sequencing artifact, a later analysis removed a few hundred highly shared, low-generation-probability nucleotide sequences. In a later analysis, a clonal expansion index for each public chain was calculated from normalized within-repertoire ranks of inferred template counts. A later analysis computed generation probabilities with a VDJ recombination model fitted to out-of-frame rearrangements, and checked the results against IGoR. A later analysis scored TCR-TCR, TCR-HLA and TCR-CMV co-occurrence with hypergeometric tests, applying a repertoire-size bias correction to TCR pairs. To estimate false discovery rates, a later analysis permuted the HLA or CMV assignments 20 times. In a later analysis, co-occurring TCRs were grouped using DBSCAN, with TCRdist sequence similarity added in when clustering inside HLA-allele-positive subsets. For co-occurrence clustering, repertoires with fewer than 30,000 or more than 120,000 public chains were excluded, along with about five repertoires with anomalous nucleotide sharing. This immuneACCESS table, as held by TCRdb, lists in-frame sequences with V and J called but not all clones. Of the missing ones, under half trace to an unresolved V gene in checked studies; the others have no known cause. V and J calls plus clone size are reproduced from that table; the DNA served to infer D and trimming. Present in this sample are 160,000 or so clones, roughly 72% of which were seen just once. The ten largest make up roughly 0.99% of the sample.

The cohort was made up of 666 healthy bone marrow donors. All cohort members were sampled while nominally healthy, although unrecorded immune exposures were likely present. The donor was CMV seronegative and belonged to the group of 352 seronegative cohort members. Each donor provided a peripheral blood sample, and peripheral blood mononuclear cells were used for TCR beta sequencing. The Qiagen DNeasy Blood Extraction Kit was used to extract genomic DNA from the blood cell samples. General findings and caveats noted by the study authors: Around 16 rarely observed V segments, including chromosome 9 orphons, were excluded from the earlier analysis of a few hundred of the donors because counts were too low. According to a later analysis, most CMV-associated TCR beta chains appeared to be HLA-restricted, and the HLA associations seemed to be driven largely by CMV exposure. Immune exposure information for the cohort was limited to CMV serostatus. Across donors, most TCR sequences were observed very rarely, whereas some public TCRs were present in many individuals. Only TCR beta chains were sequenced in this cohort, and the absence of alpha or paired-chain data limited detectable features. V-gene and J-gene trimming of TCR beta chains was associated with a missense DCLRE1C variant in a later genetic analysis, and the association was replicated in an independent cohort. According to a later analysis, TCR association rates differed among HLA loci, with DRB1 alleles showing the most associated TCRs and HLA-C alleles showing the fewest. Cytomegalovirus status was reported to be diagnosed by the classifier with high specificity and sensitivity in both the original and validation cohorts. The presence/absence analyses assumed that sequencing depth was roughly uniform across donors, and that assumption may not be true. In the study, around 150 TCR beta chains were listed as associated with cytomegalovirus. In a later analysis, HLA-associated TCR beta chains were found to be more clonally expanded and to have lower generation probabilities than equally common non-associated chains. A cluster of highly shared sequence variants was judged likely to be a technical artifact of the sequencing pipeline. Linkage disequilibrium might explain the correlated functional status among segregating V segments, but an unknown experimental factor could not be ruled out. A few of the identified cytomegalovirus-associated TCR beta chains were confirmed in vitro to be specific for cytomegalovirus antigens. Several of the top co-occurrence clusters appeared to be linked to parvovirus B19, influenza, CMV and Epstein-Barr virus, according to a later analysis. HLA typing was unavailable for some donors at each locus, so association tests used only the typed subset. In a later analysis, some 17,000 TCR beta sequences were associated with specific HLA alleles at a false discovery rate of 0.05. The authors suggested that the approach could potentially be extended to other disease states and immunological phenotypes. In a later genetic analysis, fewer N-insertions in productive TCRs were reported among donors in an Asian-associated ancestry cluster than the 666-donor mean. When HLA alleles, especially DR and DQ, strongly co-occurred, TCR associations were difficult to assign to individual alleles. A further reported finding was that TCR beta sequences accurately predicted the HLA-A and HLA-B alleles for most subjects in the first cohort. In an earlier analysis of 587 of the donors, most TCR beta V segments appeared in productive rearrangements about 87% or about 30% of the time, broadly matching IMGT annotations.

The clonotype originates from a woman in her thirties or forties in good health and CMV-seronegative. The sequencing sample was made of PBMCs.

The nucleotide sequence is given as TGTGCCAGCAGTGAAGCGCTTAGCGGGAGGGCCCACGAGCAGTACTTC. Its translation is CASSEALSGRAHEQYF. Recombination connected TRBV6-1 to TRBJ2-7, and 11 bases in between align with TRBD2. The junction shows trimming of 0 bases on V and 5 bases on J, and the gene matches do not reach 6 bases of it. Measured from the cysteine to the phenylalanine, the CDR3 is 16 residues long. Only the CDR3 DNA stays, 48 bases, in frame from base 1. CDR1 MNHNS and CDR2 SASEGT are derived from the germline V gene.